A selection of T cell receptor beta chains follows, all from one sample in a study of human T cells and chemical hapten exposure. TCRdb ran MiXCR on the RACE reads and lists one entry per CDR3 protein. The table has about 78,000 distinct CDR3 sequences, roughly 8.5% seen once. This specimen consisted of whole blood, obtained in connection with sensitization to the hapten diphenylcyclopropenone (DPC). These receptors were collected from a woman between 45 and 65 years old with alopecia areata. Some clones in this sample may be carry-over from other donors' samples. Each CDR3 is given with its conserved first and last residue. Each record gives: J gene, clone size, D gene, V gene, CDR3 protein, CDR3 DNA. A D gene is named only where the DNA matches it firmly. The size field is filled for only some rows; it gives once, few, many or a size class.

J: TRBJ1-1
size: many
D: NA
V: TRBV14
CDR3: CASSQDLRTEAFF
DNA: TGTGCCAGCAGCCAAGATCTGAGGACTGAAGCTTTCTTT

J: TRBJ1-2
size: NA
D: NA
V: TRBV20-1
CDR3: CSRTVSNYGYTF
DNA: TGCAGCCGGACGGTCTCTAACTATGGCTACACCTTC

J: TRBJ2-1
size: few
D: NA
V: TRBV6-5
CDR3: CASKPLAGSYNEQFF
DNA: TGTGCCAGCAAACCCCTGGCGGGCTCCTACAATGAGCAGTTCTTC

J: TRBJ2-5
size: many
D: NA
V: TRBV7-6
CDR3: CASSLRALGETQYF
DNA: TGTGCCAGCAGCTTGAGGGCGCTAGGAGAGACCCAGTACTTC

J: TRBJ1-2
size: many
D: TRBD1
V: TRBV11-2
CDR3: CASRPSGGQVGYTF
DNA: TGTGCCAGCAGACCGTCAGGGGGGCAGGTTGGCTACACCTTC

J: TRBJ2-5
size: few
D: NA
V: TRBV20-1
CDR3: CSARDLGFQETQYF
DNA: TGCAGTGCTAGAGATCTAGGGTTTCAAGAGACCCAGTACTTC

J: TRBJ2-3
size: many
D: NA
V: TRBV10-3
CDR3: CAISGGTTNTDTQYF
DNA: TGTGCCATCAGTGGGGGTACCACAAACACAGATACGCAGTATTTT

J: TRBJ2-2
size: few
D: NA
V: TRBV29-1
CDR3: CSVGPTVGELFF
DNA: TGCAGCGTGGGCCCGACGGTCGGGGAGCTGTTTTTT

J: TRBJ2-3
size: few
D: NA
V: TRBV27
CDR3: CASSLGLSTDTQYF
DNA: TGTGCCAGCAGTTTAGGACTGAGTACAGATACGCAGTATTTT

J: TRBJ2-7
size: NA
D: TRBD2
V: TRBV7-6
CDR3: CASSLELAGGAYEQYF
DNA: TGTGCCAGCAGCTTAGAACTAGCGGGAGGTGCCTACGAGCAGTACTTC

J: TRBJ1-4
size: many
D: NA
V: TRBV20-1
CDR3: CSARRGGATNEKLFF
DNA: TGCAGTGCTAGGAGGGGAGGGGCAACTAATGAAAAACTGTTTTTT

J: TRBJ2-3
size: NA
D: NA
V: TRBV13
CDR3: CASSAAGGGRQYF
DNA: TGTGCCAGCAGCGCGGCTGGGGGCGGAAGGCAGTATTTT

J: TRBJ1-1
size: NA
D: TRBD1
V: TRBV29-1
CDR3: CSGGRGQGWAEAFF
DNA: TGCAGCGGGGGCCGGGGACAGGGATGGGCTGAAGCTTTCTTT

J: TRBJ1-5
size: NA
D: NA
V: TRBV24-1
CDR3: CATSLGNSNQPQHF
DNA: TGTGCCACCAGTTTAGGGAATAGCAATCAGCCCCAGCATTTT

J: TRBJ2-1
size: many
D: TRBD2
V: TRBV5-1
CDR3: CASSLHRGGYNEQFF
DNA: TGCGCCAGCAGCTTGCACCGCGGGGGTTACAATGAGCAGTTCTTC

J: TRBJ2-3
size: NA
D: TRBD2
V: TRBV11-2
CDR3: CASSLTASGVTDTQYF
DNA: TGTGCCAGCAGCTTAACGGCTAGCGGGGTCACAGATACGCAGTATTTT

J: TRBJ2-2
size: many
D: NA
V: TRBV29-1
CDR3: CSGRTANTGELFF
DNA: TGCAGCGGACGGACGGCGAACACCGGGGAGCTGTTTTTT

J: TRBJ2-5
size: NA
D: TRBD2
V: TRBV5-1
CDR3: CASSWTASGGAGEETQYF
DNA: TGCGCCAGCAGCTGGACGGCTAGCGGGGGGGCCGGTGAAGAGACCCAGTACTTC

J: TRBJ2-3
size: NA
D: NA
V: TRBV5-8
CDR3: CASSRRASYTDTQYF
DNA: TGTGCCAGCAGCCGGAGGGCCTCTTACACAGATACGCAGTATTTT

J: TRBJ2-3
size: few
D: TRBD1
V: TRBV20-1
CDR3: CSAPHGQGSTDTQYF
DNA: TGCAGTGCTCCACACGGACAGGGTAGCACAGATACGCAGTATTTT

J: TRBJ2-1
size: few
D: TRBD2
V: TRBV15
CDR3: CATSPRTSGGRGEQFF
DNA: TGTGCCACCAGCCCCCGGACTAGCGGGGGGCGGGGTGAGCAGTTCTTC

J: TRBJ1-5
size: NA
D: TRBD1
V: TRBV28
CDR3: CASSLIVGQGLNQPQHF
DNA: TGTGCCAGCAGTTTAATCGTCGGACAGGGATTAAATCAGCCCCAGCATTTT

J: TRBJ2-7
size: few
D: TRBD1
V: TRBV5-1
CDR3: CASSSRDRDYEQYF
DNA: TGCGCCAGCAGCAGCCGGGACAGGGATTACGAGCAGTACTTC

J: TRBJ2-3
size: NA
D: NA
V: TRBV28
CDR3: CASSSPRDGSMDTQYF
DNA: TGTGCCAGCAGTTCCCCTCGGGACGGGTCAATGGATACGCAGTATTTT

J: TRBJ2-1
size: few
D: TRBD2
V: TRBV7-8
CDR3: CASSSRSGLAGEDEQFF
DNA: TGTGCCAGCAGCTCCCGATCCGGACTAGCGGGAGAAGATGAGCAGTTCTTC

J: TRBJ1-4
size: few
D: NA
V: TRBV5-1
CDR3: CASSLSGSREKLFF
DNA: TGCGCCAGCAGCTTGTCGGGGTCCAGGGAAAAACTGTTTTTT

J: TRBJ1-2
size: NA
D: NA
V: TRBV20-1
CDR3: CSALRGDSGYTF
DNA: TGCAGTGCTTTACGAGGGGACTCTGGCTACACCTTC

J: TRBJ2-3
size: NA
D: TRBD2
V: TRBV6-5
CDR3: CASSPTLVLAGNPDTQYF
DNA: TGTGCCAGCAGTCCTACTTTGGTCCTAGCGGGGAACCCAGATACGCAGTATTTT

J: TRBJ1-2
size: NA
D: NA
V: TRBV12-3/TRBV12-4
CDR3: CASSGGQPSINYGYTF
DNA: TGTGCCAGCAGCGGTGGACAGCCGTCGATAAACTATGGCTACACCTTC